This T cell receptor beta chain was obtained from a study of OX40 agonist ivuxolimab in advanced cancers. Overall study results and limits: Determination of antigen specificity was not performed for the expanded peripheral T cells. Blood T cells, both CD4+ and CD8+, expanded clonally by week 6 at 0.1 to 3.0 mg/kg.

CDR1 and CDR2 (germline): MNHNS, SASEGT. V dropped 6 bases and J dropped 1 base, with 9 bases sitting between them. The CDR3 has 13 amino acids. Produced via immunoSEQ multiplex PCR; TCRdb's table is partial and in-frame only. The sample includes under 90,000 clones, about 85% seen only once; the top ten take 0.22%. Concerning this clone itself: Its specificity is unknown.

This sequence was found in an adult with an advanced solid tumor such as melanoma, head and neck, liver or kidney cancer. This sample comprised CD4+ or CD8+ T cells sorted from blood, obtained in a trial of the OX40 agonist ivuxolimab. This sequence joins TRBV6-1 and TRBJ1-1; D not certain. The CDR3 protein is CASSARANTEAFF. The CDR3 DNA follows: TGTGCCAGCAGCGCTAGGGCGAACACTGAAGCTTTCTTT.